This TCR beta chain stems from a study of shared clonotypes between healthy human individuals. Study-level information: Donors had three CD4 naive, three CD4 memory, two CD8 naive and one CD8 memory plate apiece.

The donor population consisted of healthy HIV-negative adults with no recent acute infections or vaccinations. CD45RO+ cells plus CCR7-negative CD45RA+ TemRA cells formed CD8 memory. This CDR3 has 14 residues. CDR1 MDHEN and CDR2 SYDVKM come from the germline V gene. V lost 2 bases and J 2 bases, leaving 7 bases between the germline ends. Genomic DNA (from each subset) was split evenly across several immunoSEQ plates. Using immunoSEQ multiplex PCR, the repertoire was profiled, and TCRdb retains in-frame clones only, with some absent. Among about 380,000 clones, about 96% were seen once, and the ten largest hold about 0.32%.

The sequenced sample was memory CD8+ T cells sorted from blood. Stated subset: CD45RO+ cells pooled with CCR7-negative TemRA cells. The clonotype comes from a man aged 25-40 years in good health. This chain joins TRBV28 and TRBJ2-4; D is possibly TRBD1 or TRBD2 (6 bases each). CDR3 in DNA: TGTGCCAGCAGTTTAGGGGGGCCCAAAAACATTCAGTACTTC. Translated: CASSLGGPKNIQYF.